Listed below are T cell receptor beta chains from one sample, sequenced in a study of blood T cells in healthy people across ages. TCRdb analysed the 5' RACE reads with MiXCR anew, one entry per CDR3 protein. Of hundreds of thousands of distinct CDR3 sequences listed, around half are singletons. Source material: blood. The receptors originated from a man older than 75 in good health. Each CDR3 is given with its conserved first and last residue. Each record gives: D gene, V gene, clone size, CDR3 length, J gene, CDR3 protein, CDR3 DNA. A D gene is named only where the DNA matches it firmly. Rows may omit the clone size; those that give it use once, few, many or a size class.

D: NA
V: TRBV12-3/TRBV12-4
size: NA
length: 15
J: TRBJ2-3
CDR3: CASSPGTQGTDTQYF
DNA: TGTGCCAGCAGTCCCGGGACCCAAGGCACAGATACGCAGTATTTT

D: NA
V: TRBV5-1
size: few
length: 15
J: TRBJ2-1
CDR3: CASKVGQSSYNEQFF
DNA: TGCGCCAGCAAGGTAGGACAGAGCTCCTACAATGAGCAGTTCTTC

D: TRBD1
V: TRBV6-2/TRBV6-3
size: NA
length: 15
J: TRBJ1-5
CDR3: CATRQGVLVYQPQHF
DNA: TGTGCCACTCGACAGGGAGTTCTCGTTTATCAGCCCCAGCATTTT

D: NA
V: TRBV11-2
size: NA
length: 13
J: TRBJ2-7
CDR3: CASSLGQGDEQYF
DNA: TGTGCCAGCAGCTTGGGCCAGGGTGACGAGCAGTACTTC

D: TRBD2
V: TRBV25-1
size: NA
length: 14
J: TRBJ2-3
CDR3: CASGTSGSGRDAYF
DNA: TGTGCCAGTGGGACTAGCGGGAGTGGGAGAGACGCGTATTTT

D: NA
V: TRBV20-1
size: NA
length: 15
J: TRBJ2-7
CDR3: CSARVLGDVSYEQYF
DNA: TGCAGTGCTAGAGTCCTAGGTGACGTCTCCTACGAGCAGTACTTC

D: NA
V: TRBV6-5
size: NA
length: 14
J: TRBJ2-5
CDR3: CASRVAIGWDEQYF
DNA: TGTGCCAGCAGAGTGGCAATCGGGTGGGATGAGCAGTACTTC

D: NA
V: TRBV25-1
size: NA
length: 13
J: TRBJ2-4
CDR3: CASSESGFDIQYF
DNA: TGTGCCAGCAGTGAATCAGGGTTTGACATTCAGTACTTC

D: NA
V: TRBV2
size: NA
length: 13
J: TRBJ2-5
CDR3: CASRARASRTQYF
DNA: TGTGCCAGCAGGGCCCGGGCCTCTAGGACCCAGTACTTC

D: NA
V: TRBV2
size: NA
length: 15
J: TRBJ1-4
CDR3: CASSPPGGGHGKLFF
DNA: TGTGCCAGCAGCCCCCCCGGGGGGGGGCATGGAAAACTGTTTTTT

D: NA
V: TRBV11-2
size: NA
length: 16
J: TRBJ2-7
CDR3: CASSSAPGDSTYEQYF
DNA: TGTGCCAGCAGCTCCGCCCCGGGGGACAGTACCTACGAGCAGTACTTC

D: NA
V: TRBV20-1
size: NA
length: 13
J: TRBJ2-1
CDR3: CSPRSSVYNEQFF
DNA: TGCAGCCCTAGGAGTAGCGTCTACAATGAGCAGTTCTTC

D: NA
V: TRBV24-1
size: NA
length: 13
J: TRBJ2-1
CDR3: CATSRDQYNEQFF
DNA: TGTGCCACCAGTCGGGACCAGTACAATGAGCAGTTCTTC

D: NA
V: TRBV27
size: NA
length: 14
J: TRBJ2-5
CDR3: CARPSCWSGETQYF
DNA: TGTGCCAGACCCTCCTGCTGGTCCGGGGAGACCCAGTACTTC

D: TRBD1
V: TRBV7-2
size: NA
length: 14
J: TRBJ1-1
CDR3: CASSSQGAPTEAFF
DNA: TGTGCCAGCAGCTCACAGGGGGCGCCCACTGAAGCTTTCTTT

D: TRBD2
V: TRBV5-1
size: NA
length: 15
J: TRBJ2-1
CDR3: CASSSSGSFIDEQFF
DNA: TGCGCCAGCAGCTCTAGCGGGAGTTTCATAGATGAGCAGTTCTTC

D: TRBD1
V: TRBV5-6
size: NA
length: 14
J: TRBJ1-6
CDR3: CASWDRMLRSPLHF
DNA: TGTGCCAGCTGGGACAGAATGCTCCGATCACCCCTCCACTTT